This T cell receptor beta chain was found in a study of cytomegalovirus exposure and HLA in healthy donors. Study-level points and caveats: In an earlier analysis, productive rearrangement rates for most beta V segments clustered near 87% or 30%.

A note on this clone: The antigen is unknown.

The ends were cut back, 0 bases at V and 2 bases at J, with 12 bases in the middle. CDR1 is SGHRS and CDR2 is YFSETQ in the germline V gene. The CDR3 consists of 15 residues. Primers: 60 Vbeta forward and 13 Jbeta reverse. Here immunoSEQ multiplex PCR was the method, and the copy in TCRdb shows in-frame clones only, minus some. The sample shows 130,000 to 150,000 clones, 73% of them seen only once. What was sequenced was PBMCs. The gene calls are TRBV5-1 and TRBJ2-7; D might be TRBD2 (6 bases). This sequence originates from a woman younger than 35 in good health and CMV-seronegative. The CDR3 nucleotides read TGCGCCAGCAGCTTGGAGGCGGGGAGCGCCTACGAGCAGTACTTC. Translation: CASSLEAGSAYEQYF.